The text below deals with one T cell receptor beta chain. What it binds is not known. This entry comes from a study of shared clonotypes between healthy human individuals. Study-wide background: Every donor yielded three CD4 naive, three CD4 memory, two CD8 naive and one CD8 memory plate. Study-wide results and limits: Naive subsets generally exceeded memory subsets in estimated richness. Sharing across a few donors was seen in about 5% of naive CD4 clonotypes.

This CDR3 comprises 16 residues. The V and J ends lost 6 bases and 3 bases respectively, with 21 bases between them. CDR1 is MDHEN, CDR2 SYDVKM, per germline. Sequencing used immunoSEQ multiplex PCR; TCRdb keeps in-frame clones, though not all of them. The sample has under 650,000 clones, 90% to 96% seen once. The sequencing input was naive CD4+ T cells sorted from blood. Subset in this sample: CD45RA+ positively selected. The origin of this receptor is a woman aged 25-40 years in good health. This rearrangement joins TRBV28 to TRBJ2-7; possibly TRBD2 for D (6 bases). The CDR3 DNA follows: TGTGCCAGCAGCAAATATTTAGCGGCTTCCGACTACGAGCAGTACTTC. It is translated as CASSKYLAASDYEQYF.